The clone carrying this T cell receptor beta chain was seen more than once but under ten times. Attachment of unique molecular identifiers to individual cDNA molecules was performed. Each CDR3 protein gets one entry after TCRdb re-called the 5' RACE reads with MiXCR. The sample lists about 67,000 distinct CDR3 sequences, roughly 10% occurring once. The sample originates from a study of early T cells in non-severe SARS-CoV-2 infection. The overall study: The authors sequenced bulk RNA from unsorted whole blood, leaving chains unpaired.

Trimming took 4 bases from V and 1 from J, leaving 8 bases between them. This CDR3 is 13 amino acids long. The germline V gene encodes CDR1 DFQATT and CDR2 SNEGSKA (reference sequence). The origin of this receptor is an adult who was a healthcare worker with PCR-confirmed SARS-CoV-2 infection or an uninfected control (not recorded which). The gene calls are TRBV20-1 and TRBJ2-1; D gene ambiguous. Specimen: whole blood. CDR3 bases: TGCAGTGCTACACCGGGTTCCTACAATGAGCAGTTCTTC. Its translation is CSATPGSYNEQFF.